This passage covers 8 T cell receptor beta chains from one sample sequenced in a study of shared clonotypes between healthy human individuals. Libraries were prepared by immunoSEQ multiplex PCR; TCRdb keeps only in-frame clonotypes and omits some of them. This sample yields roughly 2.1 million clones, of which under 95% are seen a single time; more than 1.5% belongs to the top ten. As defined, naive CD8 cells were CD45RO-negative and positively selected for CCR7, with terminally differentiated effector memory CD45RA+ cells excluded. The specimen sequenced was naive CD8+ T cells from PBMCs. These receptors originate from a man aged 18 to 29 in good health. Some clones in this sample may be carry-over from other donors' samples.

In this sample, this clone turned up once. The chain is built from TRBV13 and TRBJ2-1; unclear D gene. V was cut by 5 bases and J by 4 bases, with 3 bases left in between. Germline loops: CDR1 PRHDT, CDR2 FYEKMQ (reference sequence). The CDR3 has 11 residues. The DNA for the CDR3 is TGTGCCAGCAGCCCATACAATGAGCAGTTCTTC. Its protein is CASSPYNEQFF.

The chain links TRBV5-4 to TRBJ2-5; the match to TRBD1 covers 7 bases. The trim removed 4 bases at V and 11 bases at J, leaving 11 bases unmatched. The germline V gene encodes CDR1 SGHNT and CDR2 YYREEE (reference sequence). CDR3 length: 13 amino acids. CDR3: CASSPWTGEEQYF. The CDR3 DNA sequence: TGTGCCAGCAGCCCGTGGACAGGAGAGGAGCAGTACTTC.

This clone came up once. CDR3 amino acids: CASLRRAGGLMNTEAFF. For the CDR3, the DNA is TGTGCCAGCCTCCGGCGAGCAGGGGGGCTGATGAACACTGAAGCTTTCTTT. The V and J genes are TRBV7-9 and TRBJ1-1; 7 bases match TRBD1. The germline V gene has CDR1 SEHNR and CDR2 FQNEAQ (reference sequence). The CDR3 consists of 17 residues. Trimming cost V 8 bases and J 0 bases; bases outside gene matches: 15.

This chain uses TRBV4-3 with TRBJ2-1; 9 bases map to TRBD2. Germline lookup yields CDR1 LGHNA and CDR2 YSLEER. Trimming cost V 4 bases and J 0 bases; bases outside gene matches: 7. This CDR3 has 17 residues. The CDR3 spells CASSLNLAGYSYNEQFF. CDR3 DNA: TGCGCCAGCAGCCTAAATCTAGCGGGGTACTCCTACAATGAGCAGTTCTTC.

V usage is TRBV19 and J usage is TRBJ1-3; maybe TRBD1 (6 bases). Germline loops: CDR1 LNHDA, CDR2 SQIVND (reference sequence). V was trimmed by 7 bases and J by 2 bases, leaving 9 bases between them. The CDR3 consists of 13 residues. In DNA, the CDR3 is TGTGCCAGTAATACAGGGACTGGAAACACCATATATTTT. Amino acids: CASNTGTGNTIYF.

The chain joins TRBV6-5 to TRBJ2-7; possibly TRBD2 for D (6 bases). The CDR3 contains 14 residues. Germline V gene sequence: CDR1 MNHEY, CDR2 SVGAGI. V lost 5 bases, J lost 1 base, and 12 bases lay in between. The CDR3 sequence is CASSPSDESYEQYF. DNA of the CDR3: TGTGCCAGCAGTCCTAGCGACGAGTCCTACGAGCAGTACTTC.

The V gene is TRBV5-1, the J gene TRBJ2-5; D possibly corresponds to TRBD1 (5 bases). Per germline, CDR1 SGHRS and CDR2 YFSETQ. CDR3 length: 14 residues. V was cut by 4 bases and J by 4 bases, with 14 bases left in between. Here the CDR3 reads CASSRRDSPETQYF. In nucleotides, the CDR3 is TGCGCCAGCAGCCGCAGAGACAGTCCAGAGACCCAGTACTTC.

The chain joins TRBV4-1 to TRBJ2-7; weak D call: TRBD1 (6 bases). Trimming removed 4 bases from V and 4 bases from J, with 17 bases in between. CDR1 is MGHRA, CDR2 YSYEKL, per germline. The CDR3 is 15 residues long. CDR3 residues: CASSPSPGQTYEQYF. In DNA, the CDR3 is TGCGCCAGCAGCCCAAGCCCCGGACAGACATACGAGCAGTACTTC.